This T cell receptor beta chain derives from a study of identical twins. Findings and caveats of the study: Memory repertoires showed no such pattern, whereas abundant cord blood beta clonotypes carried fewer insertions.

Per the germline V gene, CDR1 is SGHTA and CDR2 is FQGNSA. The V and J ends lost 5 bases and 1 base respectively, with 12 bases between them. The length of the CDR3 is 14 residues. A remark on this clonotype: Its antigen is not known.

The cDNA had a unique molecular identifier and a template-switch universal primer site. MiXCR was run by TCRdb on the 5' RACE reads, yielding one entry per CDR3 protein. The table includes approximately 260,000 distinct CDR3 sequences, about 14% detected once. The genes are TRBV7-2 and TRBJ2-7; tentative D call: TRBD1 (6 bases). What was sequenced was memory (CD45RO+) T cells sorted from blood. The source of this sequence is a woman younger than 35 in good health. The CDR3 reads CASSPRTASYEQYF. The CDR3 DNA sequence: TGTGCCAGCAGCCCGCGGACAGCTTCCTACGAGCAGTACTTC.